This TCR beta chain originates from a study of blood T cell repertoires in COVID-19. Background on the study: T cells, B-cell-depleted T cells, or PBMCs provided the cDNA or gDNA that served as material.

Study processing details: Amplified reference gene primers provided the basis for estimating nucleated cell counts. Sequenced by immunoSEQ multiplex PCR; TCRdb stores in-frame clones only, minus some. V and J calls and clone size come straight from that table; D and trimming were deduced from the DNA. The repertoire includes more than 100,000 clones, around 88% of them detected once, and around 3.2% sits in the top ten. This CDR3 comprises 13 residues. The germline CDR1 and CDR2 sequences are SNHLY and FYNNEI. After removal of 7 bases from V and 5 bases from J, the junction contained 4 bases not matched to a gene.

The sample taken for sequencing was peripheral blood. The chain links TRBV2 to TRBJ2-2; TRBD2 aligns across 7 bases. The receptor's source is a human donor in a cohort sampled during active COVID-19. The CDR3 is CASTGRETGELFF. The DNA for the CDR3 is TGTGCCAGCACGGGGAGGGAAACCGGGGAGCTGTTTTTT.